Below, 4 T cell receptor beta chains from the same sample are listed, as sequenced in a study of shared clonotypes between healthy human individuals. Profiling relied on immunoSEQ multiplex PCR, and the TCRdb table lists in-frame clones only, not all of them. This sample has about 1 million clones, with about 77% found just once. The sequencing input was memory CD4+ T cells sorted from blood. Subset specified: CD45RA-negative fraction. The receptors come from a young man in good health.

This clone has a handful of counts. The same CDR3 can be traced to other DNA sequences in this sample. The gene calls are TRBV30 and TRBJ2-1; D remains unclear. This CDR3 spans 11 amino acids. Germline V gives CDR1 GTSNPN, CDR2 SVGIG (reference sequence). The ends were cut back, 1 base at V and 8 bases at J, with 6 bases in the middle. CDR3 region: CAWSEYDEQFF. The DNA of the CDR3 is TGTGCCTGGAGTGAGTACGATGAGCAGTTCTTC.

CDR3 nucleotide sequence: TGTGCCGCGACCAGGGGGCAGGTCACAGATACGCAGTATTTT. This sequence encodes CAATRGQVTDTQYF. The chain couples TRBV10-3 to TRBJ2-3; 8 nucleotides line up with TRBD1. Per germline, CDR1 ENHRY and CDR2 SYGVKD. The CDR3 contains 14 residues. Germline trimming cut 11 bases from V and 2 bases from J; bases unmatched to any gene: 9.

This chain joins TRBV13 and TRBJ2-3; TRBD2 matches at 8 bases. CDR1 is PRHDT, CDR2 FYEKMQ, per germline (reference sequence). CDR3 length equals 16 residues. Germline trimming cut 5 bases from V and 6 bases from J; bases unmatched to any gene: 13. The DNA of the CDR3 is TGTGCCAGCAGCAAGCGGACTAGCCTTTTCGTCGATACGCAGTATTTT. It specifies CASSKRTSLFVDTQYF.

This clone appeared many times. This CDR3 is CASSSTQTGFRETQYF. The CDR3 DNA is TGTGCCAGCAGTTCCACACAAACAGGGTTCAGGGAGACCCAGTACTTC. V is TRBV28 and J is TRBJ2-5; D is perhaps TRBD1 (6 bases). Germline V gene sequence: CDR1 MDHEN, CDR2 SYDVKM. This CDR3 region has 16 residues. V was pared by 4 bases and J by 5 bases, with 20 bases between.